This paragraph reports one TCR beta chain. Its antigen is unknown. The sample belongs to a study of OX40 agonist ivuxolimab in advanced cancers. Study overall: Among those treated, three patients had partial responses, one with hepatocellular carcinoma and two with cutaneous melanoma. General observations from the study: The antigens recognized by the expanded peripheral T cells, that is their antigen specificity, were not determined. CD4+ T cells averaged fewer expanded clones than CD8+ T cells.

CDR3 length equals 19 residues. The V gene's germline CDR1 is LGHNA and CDR2 YNFKEQ. The V gene end was trimmed by 2 bases and the J gene end by 0 bases; junction bases not matched to a gene: 14. Generated by immunoSEQ multiplex PCR, the TCRdb table keeps only in-frame clones and is missing some. The table shows just over 45,000 clones, with 85% to 95% occurring only once. This chain uses TRBV4-2 with TRBJ2-7; the match to TRBD2 covers 9 bases. The input for sequencing was CD4+ or CD8+ T cells sorted from blood, taken in a trial of the OX40 agonist ivuxolimab. The receptor's source is an adult with an advanced solid tumor such as melanoma, head and neck, liver or kidney cancer. DNA for the CDR3: TGTGCCAGCAGCCAATATGTGGCTAGCGGGGCGTTTAGCTCCTACGAGCAGTACTTC. It codes for CASSQYVASGAFSSYEQYF.